This TCR beta chain was sequenced for a study of OX40 agonist ivuxolimab in advanced cancers. Overall study context: Prior anti-PD-1, anti-PD-L1 or anti-CTLA-4 therapy was allowed; 40% had some.

The repertoire was sequenced with immunoSEQ multiplex PCR; TCRdb's copy has only in-frame clones and lacks some. Counted here are about 90,000 clones, more than 80% occurring once; the ten biggest clones make up 6% to 7.5%. The CDR3 is made up of 14 amino acids. Germline CDR1 is WSHSY and CDR2 is SAAADI. Between the trimmed V and J ends, which lost 2 bases and 5 bases, there was a span of 12 bases. The sequenced sample was CD4+ or CD8+ T cells sorted from blood, obtained in a trial of the OX40 agonist ivuxolimab. This clonotype originated in an adult with an advanced solid tumor such as melanoma, head and neck, liver or kidney cancer. This chain connects TRBV10-2 to TRBJ2-5, with D unclear. The CDR3 loop is CASSEGQAPETQYF. CDR3 nucleotide sequence: TGCGCCAGCAGTGAGGGCCAGGCTCCGGAGACCCAGTACTTC.